The sequence of this T cell receptor (beta chain) was determined in a study of shared clonotypes between healthy human individuals. The germline V gene has CDR1 SGHTA and CDR2 FQGTGA. Trimming removed 4 bases from V and 4 bases from J; junction bases left unmatched: 4. There are 14 residues in the CDR3. TCRdb keeps only in-frame clones here, not all; method: immunoSEQ multiplex PCR. The sample lists approximately 1,000,000 clones, 60% to 80% occurring once. Every one of the donors was a Caucasian adult that lived in Nashville, Tennessee. The source material was memory CD4+ T cells from PBMCs. Described subset: CD45RA-negative fraction. The sequence was obtained from a man younger than 35 in good health. Some clones in this sample may be carry-over from other donors' samples. The chain employs TRBV7-3 and TRBJ2-3, with 8 bases aligning to TRBD1. CDR3 nucleotide sequence: TGTGCCAGCAGCTCAGGGGGCTCAGCAGATACGCAGTATTTT. This encodes CASSSGGSADTQYF.